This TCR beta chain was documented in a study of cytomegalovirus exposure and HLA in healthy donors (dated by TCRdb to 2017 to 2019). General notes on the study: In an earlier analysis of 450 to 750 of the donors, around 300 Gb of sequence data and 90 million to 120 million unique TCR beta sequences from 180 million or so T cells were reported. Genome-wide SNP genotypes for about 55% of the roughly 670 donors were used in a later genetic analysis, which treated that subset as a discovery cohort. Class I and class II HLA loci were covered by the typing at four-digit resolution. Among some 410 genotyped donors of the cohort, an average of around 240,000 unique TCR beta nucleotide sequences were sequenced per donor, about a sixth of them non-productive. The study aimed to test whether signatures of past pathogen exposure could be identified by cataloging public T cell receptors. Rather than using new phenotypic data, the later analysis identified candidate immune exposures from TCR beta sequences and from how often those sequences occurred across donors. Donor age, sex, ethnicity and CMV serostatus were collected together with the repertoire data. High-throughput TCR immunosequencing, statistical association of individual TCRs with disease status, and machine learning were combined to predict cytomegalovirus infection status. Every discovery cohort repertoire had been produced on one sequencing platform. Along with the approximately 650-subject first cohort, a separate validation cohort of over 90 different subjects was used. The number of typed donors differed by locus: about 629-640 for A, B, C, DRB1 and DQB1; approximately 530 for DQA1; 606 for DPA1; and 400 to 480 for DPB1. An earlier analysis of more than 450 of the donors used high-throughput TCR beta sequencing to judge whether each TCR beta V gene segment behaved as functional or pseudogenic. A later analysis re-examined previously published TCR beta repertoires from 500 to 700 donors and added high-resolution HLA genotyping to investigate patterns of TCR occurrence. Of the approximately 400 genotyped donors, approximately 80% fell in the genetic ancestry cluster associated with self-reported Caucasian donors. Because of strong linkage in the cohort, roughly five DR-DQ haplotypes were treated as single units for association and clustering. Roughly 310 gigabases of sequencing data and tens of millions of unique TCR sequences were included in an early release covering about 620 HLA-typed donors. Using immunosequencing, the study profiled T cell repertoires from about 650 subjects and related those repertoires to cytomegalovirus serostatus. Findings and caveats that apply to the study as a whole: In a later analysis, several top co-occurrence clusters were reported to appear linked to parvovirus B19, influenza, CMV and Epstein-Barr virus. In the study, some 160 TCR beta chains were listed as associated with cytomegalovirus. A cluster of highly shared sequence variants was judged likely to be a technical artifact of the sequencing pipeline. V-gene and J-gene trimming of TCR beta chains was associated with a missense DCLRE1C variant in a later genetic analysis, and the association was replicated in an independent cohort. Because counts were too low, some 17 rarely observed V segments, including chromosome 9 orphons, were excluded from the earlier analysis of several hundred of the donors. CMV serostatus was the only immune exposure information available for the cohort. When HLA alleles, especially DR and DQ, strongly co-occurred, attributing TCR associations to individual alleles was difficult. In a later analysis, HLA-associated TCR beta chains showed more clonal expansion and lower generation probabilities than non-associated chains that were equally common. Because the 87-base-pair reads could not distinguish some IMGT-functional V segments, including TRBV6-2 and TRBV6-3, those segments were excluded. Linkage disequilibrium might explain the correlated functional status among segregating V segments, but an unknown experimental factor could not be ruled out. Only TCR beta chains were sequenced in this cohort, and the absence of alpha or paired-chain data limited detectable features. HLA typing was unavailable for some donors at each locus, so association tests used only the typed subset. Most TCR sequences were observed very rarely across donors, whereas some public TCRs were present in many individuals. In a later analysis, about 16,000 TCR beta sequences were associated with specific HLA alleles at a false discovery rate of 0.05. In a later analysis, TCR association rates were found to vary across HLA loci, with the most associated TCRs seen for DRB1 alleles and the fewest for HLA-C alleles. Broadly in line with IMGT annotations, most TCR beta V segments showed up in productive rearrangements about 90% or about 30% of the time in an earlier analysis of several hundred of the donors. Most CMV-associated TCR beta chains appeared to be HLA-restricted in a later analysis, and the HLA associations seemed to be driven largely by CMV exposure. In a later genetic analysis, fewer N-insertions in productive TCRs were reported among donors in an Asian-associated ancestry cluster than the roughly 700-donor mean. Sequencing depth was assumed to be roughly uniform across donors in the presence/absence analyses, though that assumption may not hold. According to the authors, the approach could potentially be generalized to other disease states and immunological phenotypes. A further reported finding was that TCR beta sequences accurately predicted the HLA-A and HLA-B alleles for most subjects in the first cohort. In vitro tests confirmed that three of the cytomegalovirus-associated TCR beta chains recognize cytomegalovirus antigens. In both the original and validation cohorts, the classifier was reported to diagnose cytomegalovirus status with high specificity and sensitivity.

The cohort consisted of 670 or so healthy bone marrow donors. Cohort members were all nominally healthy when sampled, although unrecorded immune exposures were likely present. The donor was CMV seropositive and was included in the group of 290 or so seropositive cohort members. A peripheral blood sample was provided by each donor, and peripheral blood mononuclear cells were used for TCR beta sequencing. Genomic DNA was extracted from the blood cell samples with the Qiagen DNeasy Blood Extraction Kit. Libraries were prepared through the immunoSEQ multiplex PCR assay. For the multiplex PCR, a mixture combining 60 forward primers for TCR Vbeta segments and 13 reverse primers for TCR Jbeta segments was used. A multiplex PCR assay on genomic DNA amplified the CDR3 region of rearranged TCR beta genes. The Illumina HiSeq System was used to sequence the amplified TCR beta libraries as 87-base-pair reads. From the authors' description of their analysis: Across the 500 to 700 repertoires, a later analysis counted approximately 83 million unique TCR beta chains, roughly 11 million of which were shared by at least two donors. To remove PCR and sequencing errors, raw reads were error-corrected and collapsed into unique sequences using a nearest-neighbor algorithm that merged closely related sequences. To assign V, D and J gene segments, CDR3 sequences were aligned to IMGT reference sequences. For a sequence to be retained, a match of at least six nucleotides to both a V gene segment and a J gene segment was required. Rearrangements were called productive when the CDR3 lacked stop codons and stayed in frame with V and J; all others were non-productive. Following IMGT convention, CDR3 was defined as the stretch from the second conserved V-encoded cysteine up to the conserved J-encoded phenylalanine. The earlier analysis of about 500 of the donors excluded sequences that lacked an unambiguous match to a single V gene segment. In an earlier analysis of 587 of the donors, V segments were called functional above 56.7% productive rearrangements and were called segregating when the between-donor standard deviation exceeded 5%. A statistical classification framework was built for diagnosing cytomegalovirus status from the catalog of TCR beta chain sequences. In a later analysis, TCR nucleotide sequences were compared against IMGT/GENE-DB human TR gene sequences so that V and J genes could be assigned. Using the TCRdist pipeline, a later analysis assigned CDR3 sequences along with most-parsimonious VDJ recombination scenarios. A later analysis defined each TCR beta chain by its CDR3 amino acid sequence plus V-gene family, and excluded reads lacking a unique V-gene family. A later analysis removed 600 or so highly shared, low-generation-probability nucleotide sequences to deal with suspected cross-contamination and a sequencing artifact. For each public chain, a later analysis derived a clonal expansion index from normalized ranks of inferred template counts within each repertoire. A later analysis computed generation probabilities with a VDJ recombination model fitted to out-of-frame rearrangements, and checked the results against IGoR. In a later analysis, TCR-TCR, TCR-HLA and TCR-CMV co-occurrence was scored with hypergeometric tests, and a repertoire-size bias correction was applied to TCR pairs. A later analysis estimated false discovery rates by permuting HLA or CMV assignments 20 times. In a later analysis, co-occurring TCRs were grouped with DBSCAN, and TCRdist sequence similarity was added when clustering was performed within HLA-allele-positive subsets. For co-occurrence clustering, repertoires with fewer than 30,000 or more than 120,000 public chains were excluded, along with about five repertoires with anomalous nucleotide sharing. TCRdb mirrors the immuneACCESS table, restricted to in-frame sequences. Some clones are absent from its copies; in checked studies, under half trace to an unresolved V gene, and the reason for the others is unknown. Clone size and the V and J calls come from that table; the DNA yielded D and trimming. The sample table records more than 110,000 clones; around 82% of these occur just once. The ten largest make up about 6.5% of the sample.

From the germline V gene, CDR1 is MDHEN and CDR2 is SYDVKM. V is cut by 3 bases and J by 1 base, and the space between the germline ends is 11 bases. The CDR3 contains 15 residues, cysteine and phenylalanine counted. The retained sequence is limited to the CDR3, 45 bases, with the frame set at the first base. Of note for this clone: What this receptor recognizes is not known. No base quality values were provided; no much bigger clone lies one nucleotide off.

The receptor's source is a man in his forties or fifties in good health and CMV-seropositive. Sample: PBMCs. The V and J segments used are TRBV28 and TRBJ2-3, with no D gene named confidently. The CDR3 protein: CASSFSSSGTDTQYF. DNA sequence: TGTGCCAGCAGTTTCTCCTCCTCGGGCACAGATACGCAGTATTTT.